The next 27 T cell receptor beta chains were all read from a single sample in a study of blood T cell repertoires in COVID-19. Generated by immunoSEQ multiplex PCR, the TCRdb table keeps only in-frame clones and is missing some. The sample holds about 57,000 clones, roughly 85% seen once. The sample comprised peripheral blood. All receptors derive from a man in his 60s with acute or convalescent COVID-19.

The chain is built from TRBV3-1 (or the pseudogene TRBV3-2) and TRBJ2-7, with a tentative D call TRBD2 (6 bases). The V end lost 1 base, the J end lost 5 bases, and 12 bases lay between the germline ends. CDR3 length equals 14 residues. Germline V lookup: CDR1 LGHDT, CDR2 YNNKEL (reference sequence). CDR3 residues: CASSQGTGEDEQYF. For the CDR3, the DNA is TGTGCCAGCAGCCAAGGAACGGGAGAGGACGAGCAGTACTTC.

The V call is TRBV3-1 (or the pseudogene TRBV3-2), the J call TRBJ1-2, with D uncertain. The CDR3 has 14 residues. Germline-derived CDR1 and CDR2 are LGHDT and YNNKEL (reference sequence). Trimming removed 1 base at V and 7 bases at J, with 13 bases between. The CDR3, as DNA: TGTGCCAGCAGCCAAGGTCTGGGGAGAATTGGCTACACCTTC. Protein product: CASSQGLGRIGYTF.

The CDR3 region is CASSPIQGSPLHF. The CDR3 nucleotides are TGCGCCAGCAGCCCAATCCAGGGTTCACCCCTCCACTTT. The rearrangement links TRBV4-1 to TRBJ1-6; D perhaps matches TRBD1 (5 bases). V lost 4 bases to trimming and J lost 9 bases, with 10 bases between them. CDR1 is MGHRA, CDR2 YSYEKL, per germline. There are 13 residues in the CDR3.

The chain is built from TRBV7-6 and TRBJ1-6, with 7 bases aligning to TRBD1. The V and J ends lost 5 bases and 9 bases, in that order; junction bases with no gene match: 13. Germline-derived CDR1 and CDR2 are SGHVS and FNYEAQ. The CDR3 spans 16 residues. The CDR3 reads CASSKRPTGRFSPLHF. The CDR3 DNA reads TGTGCCAGCAGCAAGCGCCCGACAGGGAGGTTTTCACCCCTCCACTTT.

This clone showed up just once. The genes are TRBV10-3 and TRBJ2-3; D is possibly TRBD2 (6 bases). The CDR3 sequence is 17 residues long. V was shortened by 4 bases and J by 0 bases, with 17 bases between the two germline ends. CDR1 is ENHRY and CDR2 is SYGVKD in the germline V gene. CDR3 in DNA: TGTGCCATCAGTGGGTTGACGCGGGGAGCTAGCACAGATACGCAGTATTTT. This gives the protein CAISGLTRGASTDTQYF.

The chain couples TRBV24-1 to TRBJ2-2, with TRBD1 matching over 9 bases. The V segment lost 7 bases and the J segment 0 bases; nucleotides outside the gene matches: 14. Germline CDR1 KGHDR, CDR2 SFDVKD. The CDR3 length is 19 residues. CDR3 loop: CATSLWGTGPSSNTGELFF. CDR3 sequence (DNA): TGTGCCACCAGCCTCTGGGGGACAGGGCCTTCTTCGAACACCGGGGAGCTGTTTTTT.

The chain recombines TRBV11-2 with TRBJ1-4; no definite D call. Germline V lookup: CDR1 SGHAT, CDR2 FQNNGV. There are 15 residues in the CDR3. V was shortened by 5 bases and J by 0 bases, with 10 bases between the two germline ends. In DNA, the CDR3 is TGTGCCAGCAGCCCCCGGGTTGCAACTAATGAAAAACTGTTTTTT. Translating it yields CASSPRVATNEKLFF.

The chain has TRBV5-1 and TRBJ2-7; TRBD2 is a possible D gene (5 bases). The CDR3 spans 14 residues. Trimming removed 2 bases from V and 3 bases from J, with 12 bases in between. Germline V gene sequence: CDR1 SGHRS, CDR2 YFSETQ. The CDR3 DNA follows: TGCGCCAGCAGCTTCCTAGGACGGGACTACGAGCAGTACTTC. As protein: CASSFLGRDYEQYF.

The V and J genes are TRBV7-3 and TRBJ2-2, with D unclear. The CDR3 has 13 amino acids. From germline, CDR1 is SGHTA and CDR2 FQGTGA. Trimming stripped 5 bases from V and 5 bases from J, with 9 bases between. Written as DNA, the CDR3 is TGTGCCAGCAGCACCCACAAAACCGGGGAGCTGTTTTTT. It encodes CASSTHKTGELFF.

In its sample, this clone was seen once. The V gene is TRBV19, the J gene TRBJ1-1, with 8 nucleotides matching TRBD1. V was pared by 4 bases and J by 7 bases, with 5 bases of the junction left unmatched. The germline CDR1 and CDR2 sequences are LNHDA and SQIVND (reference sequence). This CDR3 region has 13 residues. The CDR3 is CASSNLGQGEAFF. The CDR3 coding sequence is TGTGCCAGTAGTAATCTCGGACAGGGTGAAGCTTTCTTT.

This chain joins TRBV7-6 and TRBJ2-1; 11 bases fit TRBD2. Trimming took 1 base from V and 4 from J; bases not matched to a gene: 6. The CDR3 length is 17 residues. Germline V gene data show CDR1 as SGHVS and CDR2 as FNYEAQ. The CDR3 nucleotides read TGTGCCAGCAGCTTAGGCCAAACTAGCGGGAGTTACAATGAGCAGTTCTTC. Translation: CASSLGQTSGSYNEQFF.

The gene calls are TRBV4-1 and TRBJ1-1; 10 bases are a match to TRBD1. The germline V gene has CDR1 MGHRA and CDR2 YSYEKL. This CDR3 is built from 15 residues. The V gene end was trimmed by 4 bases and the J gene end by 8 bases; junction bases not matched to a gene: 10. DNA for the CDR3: TGCGCCAGCAGCCGGGGACAGGGGCCCCTTTCGGAAGCTTTCTTT. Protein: CASSRGQGPLSEAFF.

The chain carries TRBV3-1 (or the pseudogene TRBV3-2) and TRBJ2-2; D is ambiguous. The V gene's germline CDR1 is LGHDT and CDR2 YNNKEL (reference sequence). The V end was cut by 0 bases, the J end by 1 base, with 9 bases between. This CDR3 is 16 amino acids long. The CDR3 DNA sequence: TGTGCCAGCAGCCAAGATAGCAGTCTGAACACCGGGGAGCTGTTTTTT. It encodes CASSQDSSLNTGELFF.

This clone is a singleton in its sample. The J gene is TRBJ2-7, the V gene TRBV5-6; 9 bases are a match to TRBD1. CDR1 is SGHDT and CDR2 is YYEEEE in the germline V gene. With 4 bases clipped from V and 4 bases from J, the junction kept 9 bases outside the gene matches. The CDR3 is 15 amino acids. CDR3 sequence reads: CASSRYGTGRYEQYF. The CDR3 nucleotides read TGTGCCAGCAGCCGGTACGGGACAGGGAGGTACGAGCAGTACTTC. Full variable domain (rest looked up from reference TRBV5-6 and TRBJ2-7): DAGVTQSPTHLIKTRGQQVTLRCSPKSGHDTVSWYQQALGQGPQFIFQYYEEEERQRGNFPDRFSGHQFPNYSSELNVNALLLGDSALYLCASSRYGTGRYEQYFGPGTRLTVT.

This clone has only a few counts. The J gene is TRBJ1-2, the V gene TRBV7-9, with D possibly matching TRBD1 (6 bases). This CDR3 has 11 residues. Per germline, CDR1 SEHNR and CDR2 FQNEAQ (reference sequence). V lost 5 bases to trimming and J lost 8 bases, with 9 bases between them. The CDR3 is CASSIRGGYTF. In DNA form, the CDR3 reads TGTGCCAGCAGCATCAGGGGAGGCTACACCTTC.

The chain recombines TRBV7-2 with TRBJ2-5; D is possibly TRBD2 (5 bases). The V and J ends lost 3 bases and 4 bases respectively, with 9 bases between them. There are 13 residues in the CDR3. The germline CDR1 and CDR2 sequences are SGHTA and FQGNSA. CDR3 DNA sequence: TGTGCCAGCAGCTTTACTAGAGGAGAGACCCAGTACTTC. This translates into CASSFTRGETQYF.

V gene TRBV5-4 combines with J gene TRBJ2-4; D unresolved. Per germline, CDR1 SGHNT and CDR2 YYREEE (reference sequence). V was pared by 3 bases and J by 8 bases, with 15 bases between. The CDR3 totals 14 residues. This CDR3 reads CASSSTTLGDIQYF. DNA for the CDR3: TGTGCCAGCAGCTCCACAACCCTAGGAGACATTCAGTACTTC. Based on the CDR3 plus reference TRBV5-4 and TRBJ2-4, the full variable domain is ETGVTQSPTHLIKTRGQQVTLRCSSQSGHNTVSWYQQALGQGPQFIFQYYREEENGRGNFPPRFSGLQFPNYSSELNVNALELDDSALYLCASSSTTLGDIQYFGAGTRLSVL.

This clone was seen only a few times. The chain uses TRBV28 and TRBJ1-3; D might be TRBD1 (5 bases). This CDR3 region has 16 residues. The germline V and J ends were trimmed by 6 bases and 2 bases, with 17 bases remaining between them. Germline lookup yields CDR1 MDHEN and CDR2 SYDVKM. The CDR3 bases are TGTGCCAGCAGAAATCCAGGGTTCCGAGCTGGAAACACCATATATTTT. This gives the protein CASRNPGFRAGNTIYF.

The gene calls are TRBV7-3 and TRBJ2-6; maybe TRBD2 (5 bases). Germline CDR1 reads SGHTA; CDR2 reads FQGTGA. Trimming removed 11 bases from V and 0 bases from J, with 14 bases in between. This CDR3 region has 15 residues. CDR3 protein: CASKDSRSGANVLTF. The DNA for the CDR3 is TGTGCCTCCAAGGACTCACGCTCTGGGGCCAACGTCCTGACTTTC.

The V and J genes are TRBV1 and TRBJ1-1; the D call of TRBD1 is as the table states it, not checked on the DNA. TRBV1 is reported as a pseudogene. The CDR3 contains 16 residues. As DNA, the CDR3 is TGCACCAGCAGCCAAGGGACAGGGGGAAAGAACACTGAAGCTTTCTTT. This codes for CTSSQGTGGKNTEAFF.

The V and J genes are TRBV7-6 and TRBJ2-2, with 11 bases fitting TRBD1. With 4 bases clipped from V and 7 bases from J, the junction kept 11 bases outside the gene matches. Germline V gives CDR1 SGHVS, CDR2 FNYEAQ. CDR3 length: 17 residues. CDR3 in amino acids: CASSSGIGQGAYGELFF. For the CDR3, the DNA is TGTGCCAGCAGCTCCGGGATCGGACAGGGGGCATACGGGGAGCTGTTTTTT.

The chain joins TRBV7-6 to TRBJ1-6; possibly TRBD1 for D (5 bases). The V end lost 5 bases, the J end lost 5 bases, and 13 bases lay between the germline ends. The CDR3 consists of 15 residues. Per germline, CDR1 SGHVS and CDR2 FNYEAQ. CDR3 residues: CASSALGLHNSPLHF. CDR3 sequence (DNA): TGTGCCAGCAGCGCCCTGGGGCTGCATAATTCACCCCTCCACTTT.

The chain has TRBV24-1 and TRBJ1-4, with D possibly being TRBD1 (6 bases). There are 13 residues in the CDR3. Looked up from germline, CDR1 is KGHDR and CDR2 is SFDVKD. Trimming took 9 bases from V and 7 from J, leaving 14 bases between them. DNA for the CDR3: TGTGCCACCTTGGGGGCGGAATTTGAAAAACTGTTTTTT. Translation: CATLGAEFEKLFF.

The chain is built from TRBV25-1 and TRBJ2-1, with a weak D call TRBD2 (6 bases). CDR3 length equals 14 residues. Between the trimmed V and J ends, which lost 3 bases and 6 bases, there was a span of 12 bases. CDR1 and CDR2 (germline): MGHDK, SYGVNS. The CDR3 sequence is CASSETRIVNEQFF. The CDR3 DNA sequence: TGTGCCAGCAGTGAGACTAGAATCGTCAATGAGCAGTTCTTC.

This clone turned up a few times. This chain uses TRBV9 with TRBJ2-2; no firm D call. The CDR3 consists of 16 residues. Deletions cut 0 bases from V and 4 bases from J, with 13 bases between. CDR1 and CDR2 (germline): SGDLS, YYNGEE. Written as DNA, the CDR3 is TGTGCCAGCAGCGTAGGAGGATTCCGCGGCACCGGGGAGCTGTTTTTT. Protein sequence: CASSVGGFRGTGELFF.

The CDR3 sequence: CASSAADRGGYTF. DNA for the CDR3: TGTGCCAGCAGCGCTGCAGATAGAGGCGGCTACACCTTC. The V gene is TRBV25-1, the J gene TRBJ1-2; D call uncertain. The CDR3 extends over 13 amino acids. V was shortened by 6 bases and J by 8 bases, with 16 bases between the two germline ends. CDR1 is MGHDK, CDR2 SYGVNS, per germline.

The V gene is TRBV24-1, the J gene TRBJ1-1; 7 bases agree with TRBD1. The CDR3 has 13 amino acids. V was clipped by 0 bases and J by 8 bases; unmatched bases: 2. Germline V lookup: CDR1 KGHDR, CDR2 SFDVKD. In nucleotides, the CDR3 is TGTGCCACCAGTGATTTGAACAGGGGAGAAGCTTTCTTT. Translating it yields CATSDLNRGEAFF.